These T cell receptor beta chains were read from a single sample in a study of T cells in localized non-small cell lung cancer. Sequenced by immunoSEQ multiplex PCR; TCRdb stores in-frame clones only, minus some. The sample carries some 25,000 clones, more than 65% recorded once. The source material was peripheral blood, sampled before any cancer treatment. These receptors all come from a man aged 40 to 75 with stage III squamous cell lung carcinoma. The CDR3 runs from the conserved cysteine through the conserved F or W. A D gene is named only where the DNA matches it firmly. Size is omitted from some rows. Given values are once, few, many or a class for expanded clones.

v_call	clone_size	d_call	j_call	cdr3_nt	cdr3_aa
TRBV28	-	TRBD1	TRBJ1-5	TGTGCCAGCAGGCCAGGACAGGAGGGATCAGCCCAGCATTTT	CASRPGQEGSAQHF
TRBV9	-	-	TRBJ2-7	TGTGCCAGCAGCGTAGCGGGTGGTACCTACGAGCAGTACTTC	CASSVAGGTYEQYF
TRBV7-2	-	-	TRBJ1-1	TGTGCCAGCAGCCTAACGGGGCGCGGCACTGAAGCTTTCTTT	CASSLTGRGTEAFF
TRBV28	few	-	TRBJ2-6	TGTGCCAGCAGTTCTGGAGTGGGGCAATTCTCTGGGGCCAACGTCCTGACTTTC	CASSSGVGQFSGANVLTF
TRBV6-1	-	-	TRBJ2-7	TGTGCCAGCAAGGAGGGTGGGCCACCCGAGCAGTACTTC	CASKEGGPPEQYF
TRBV14	-	TRBD2	TRBJ2-5	TGTGCCAGCAGCCAAGAATGGTCCTGGACTAGCGGGATTTTGGAGACCCAGTACTTC	CASSQEWSWTSGILETQYF
TRBV30	-	-	TRBJ1-2	TGTGCCTGGAGTGTAACCGAGGTCCATGGCTACACCTTC	CAWSVTEVHGYTF
TRBV13	-	TRBD1	TRBJ1-4	TGTGCCAGCAGGCGACAGGGTTGGGGCGAAAAACTGTTTTTT	CASRRQGWGEKLFF
TRBV11-2	-	-	TRBJ2-1	TGTGCCAGCAGCTCCCTAGCGCAAGGGGAGCAGTTCTTC	CASSSLAQGEQFF
TRBV28	-	TRBD2	TRBJ2-5	TGTGCCAGCAGTTTTAAAAGCGGGGAGTACGTAGAGACCCAGTACTTC	CASSFKSGEYVETQYF
TRBV5-1	few	TRBD1	TRBJ2-1	TGCGCCAGCAGCCGGGGACAGGGGTCCTACAATGAGCAGTTCTTC	CASSRGQGSYNEQFF
TRBV20-1	-	-	TRBJ1-2	TGCAGTGTAGTGGGGCTTGGCTACACCTTC	CSVVGLGYTF
TRBV29-1	-	-	TRBJ2-2	TGCAGCGTTGAGCGGACCGTCGGGGAGCTGTTTTTT	CSVERTVGELFF
TRBV18	few	-	TRBJ1-1	TGTGCCAGCTCACCCACGAACACTGAAGCTTTCTTT	CASSPTNTEAFF
TRBV12-5	few	TRBD1	TRBJ1-3	TGTGCTAGTGGTTTGGCCCCCCCGGGACAGGGGTTGTCCACCATATATTTT	CASGLAPPGQGLSTIYF
TRBV18	-	-	TRBJ1-1	TGTGCCAGCTCATCTTACCCCTCAGGGCAGGAAACTGAAGCTTTCTTT	CASSSYPSGQETEAFF
TRBV6-5	once	-	TRBJ1-3	TGTGCCAGCAGTCTTCAGTTTGTCTCTGGAAACACCATATATTTT	CASSLQFVSGNTIYF
TRBV11-2	-	-	TRBJ1-4	TGTGCCAGCAGCTTAGTTGGGACACGTTATGAAAAACTGTTTTTT	CASSLVGTRYEKLFF
TRBV9	-	-	TRBJ1-1	TGTGCCAGCAGCCCACACAGTGACACTGAAGCTTTCTTT	CASSPHSDTEAFF
TRBV30	-	-	TRBJ1-3	TGTGCCTGGAGTCCTTATACGGGACTGCGAGGAAACACCATATATTTT	CAWSPYTGLRGNTIYF
TRBV18	few	-	TRBJ1-5	TGTGCCAGCTCACCACCAGGGGATTTTAGCAATCAGCCCCAGCATTTT	CASSPPGDFSNQPQHF
TRBV2	-	TRBD2	TRBJ2-7	TGTGCCAGCAGTGAGGTTAGCGGGAGGGGGTACGAGCAGTACTTC	CASSEVSGRGYEQYF
TRBV2	-	-	TRBJ2-7	TGTGCCAGCAGAGCTAACTACGAGCAGTACTTC	CASRANYEQYF
TRBV5-8	-	-	TRBJ2-1	TGTGCCAGCAGCTTGGGACGGGATTACAATGAGCAGTTCTTC	CASSLGRDYNEQFF
TRBV14	-	-	TRBJ1-1	TGTGCCAGCAGCCAAGACGGCGCGCGGCCAACTTTCTTT	CASSQDGARPTFF
TRBV30	-	-	TRBJ1-5	TGTGCCTGGAGCCGCAGTGCAGGGCGTCAGCCCCAGCATTTT	CAWSRSAGRQPQHF
TRBV30	-	TRBD2	TRBJ2-3	TGTGCCTGGAGTTGGGGGGGGTCCACAGATACGCAGTATTTT	CAWSWGGSTDTQYF